This is a list of T cell receptor beta chains from one sample in a study of identical twins. TCRdb reprocessed the 5' RACE reads with MiXCR, giving one entry per CDR3 protein. The table records about 890,000 distinct CDR3 sequences, 9% to 15% of them present only once. The sample was also linked to a second study, of yellow fever vaccine responses in identical twins.

The sample was PBMCs. These receptors were collected from a woman between 18 and 29 years old in good health. Each CDR3 is given with its conserved first and last residue. The order of the fields is CDR3 length, D gene, V gene, clone size, J gene, CDR3 protein, CDR3 DNA. A D gene is named only where the DNA matches it firmly. Clone sizes are given selectively: once, few, many, or a class where the clone is expanded.

17	TRBD2	TRBV7-8	-	TRBJ2-3	CASSLTRLAGPGDTQYF	TGTGCCAGCAGCCTAACCAGACTAGCGGGCCCTGGAGATACGCAGTATTTT
12	-	TRBV29-1	many	TRBJ2-1	CSARNGGGEQFF	TGCAGCGCCCGAAATGGGGGGGGCGAGCAGTTCTTC
15	TRBD1	TRBV7-9	few	TRBJ1-1	CASSSKTGLNTEAFF	TGTGCCAGCAGCTCAAAGACAGGGTTGAACACTGAAGCTTTCTTT
13	-	TRBV29-1	few	TRBJ1-1	CSVESQPNTEAFF	TGCAGCGTTGAATCACAGCCGAACACTGAAGCTTTCTTT
14	-	TRBV20-1	few	TRBJ2-5	CSARDLTLQETQYF	TGCAGTGCTAGAGATTTGACATTGCAAGAGACCCAGTACTTC
13	-	TRBV20-1	-	TRBJ2-2	CSAIARNTGELFF	TGCAGTGCTATTGCTAGGAACACCGGGGAGCTGTTTTTT
16	-	TRBV5-6	few	TRBJ1-5	CASSLARGGAGQPQHF	TGTGCCAGCAGCTTGGCGAGGGGGGGCGCGGGCCAGCCCCAGCATTTT
15	-	TRBV28	-	TRBJ2-3	CASPPRGSPTDTQYF	TGTGCCAGCCCCCCAAGGGGCTCCCCCACAGATACGCAGTATTTT
17	-	TRBV4-1	-	TRBJ2-4	CASSQDALGGAKNIQYF	TGCGCCAGCAGCCAAGATGCCCTAGGAGGAGCCAAAAACATTCAGTACTTC
15	TRBD1	TRBV5-1	-	TRBJ1-5	CASSLTTGSNQPQHF	TGCGCCAGCAGCCTAACGACAGGGTCTAATCAGCCCCAGCATTTT
17	-	TRBV10-3	few	TRBJ2-6	CAISAPLGSSGANVLTF	TGTGCCATCAGCGCTCCCCTGGGGTCCTCTGGGGCCAACGTCCTGACTTTC
14	-	TRBV6-5	few	TRBJ2-4	CASSSGTHKNIQYF	TGTGCCAGCAGTTCCGGGACTCATAAAAACATTCAGTACTTC
14	-	TRBV6-5	-	TRBJ2-1	CASSPTGNYNEQFF	TGTGCCAGCAGTCCCACAGGGAACTACAATGAGCAGTTCTTC
14	-	TRBV19	-	TRBJ2-3	CATQRGVGTDTQYF	TGTGCCACTCAGAGGGGGGTTGGCACAGATACGCAGTATTTT
12	-	TRBV12-3/TRBV12-4	many	TRBJ2-2	CASSPITGELFF	TGTGCCAGCAGTCCAATTACCGGGGAGCTGTTTTTT
15	-	TRBV10-3	many	TRBJ1-6	CAISGTGLGDSPLHF	TGTGCCATCAGTGGGACCGGGCTAGGGGATTCACCCCTCCACTTT
16	TRBD2	TRBV7-9	few	TRBJ2-1	CASSHPSGGASNEQFF	TGTGCCAGCAGCCATCCTAGCGGGGGGGCTTCCAATGAGCAGTTCTTC
12	-	TRBV20-1	many	TRBJ2-1	CSASGTYNEQFF	TGCAGTGCTAGCGGTACCTACAATGAGCAGTTCTTC
13	-	TRBV12-3/TRBV12-4	few	TRBJ2-7	CASSLGRPSEQYF	TGTGCCAGCAGTTTAGGCAGGCCCAGCGAGCAGTACTTC
14	-	TRBV6-1	many	TRBJ1-5	CASLREAGNQPQHF	TGTGCCAGCTTAAGGGAAGCGGGCAATCAGCCCCAGCATTTT
15	-	TRBV10-3	few	TRBJ2-3	CAISGEAKSTDTQYF	TGTGCCATCAGTGGGGAGGCCAAGAGCACAGATACGCAGTATTTT
14	TRBD1	TRBV7-9	few	TRBJ1-2	CASSPRRTGNGYTF	TGTGCCAGCAGCCCACGACGGACAGGAAATGGCTACACCTTC
14	TRBD2	TRBV10-3	many	TRBJ2-1	CATGLADPYNEQFF	TGTGCCACCGGACTAGCGGATCCCTACAATGAGCAGTTCTTC
14	-	TRBV2	-	TRBJ1-1	CASSGPTGYTEAFF	TGTGCCAGCAGTGGGCCTACAGGGTACACTGAAGCTTTCTTT
13	-	TRBV12-3/TRBV12-4	-	TRBJ2-5	CASSLVSRETQYF	TGTGCCAGCAGTTTGGTTAGCCGTGAGACCCAGTACTTC
13	-	TRBV5-1	few	TRBJ2-1	CASSLGVDSEQFF	TGCGCCAGCAGCCTAGGAGTAGACAGTGAGCAGTTCTTC
14	-	TRBV7-9	few	TRBJ1-5	CASSSPGQGEPQHF	TGTGCCAGCAGCTCGCCGGGGCAGGGTGAGCCCCAGCATTTT
14	TRBD1	TRBV28	few	TRBJ1-5	CASRSDRAGQPQHF	TGTGCCAGCAGATCCGACAGGGCCGGCCAGCCCCAGCATTTT
15	TRBD1	TRBV3-1	many	TRBJ2-1	CASSHASTGAMGQFF	TGTGCCAGCAGCCATGCGTCGACAGGGGCCATGGGGCAGTTCTTC
17	-	TRBV7-9	many	TRBJ1-1	CASSITVPGQTNTEAFF	TGTGCCAGCAGCATTACCGTACCGGGACAAACGAACACTGAAGCTTTCTTT
15	TRBD2	TRBV7-8	-	TRBJ2-1	CASSLAPGLANEQFF	TGTGCCAGCAGCTTAGCCCCGGGACTAGCGAATGAGCAGTTCTTC
16	TRBD2	TRBV7-2	many	TRBJ2-1	CASSLGGLAGGNEQFF	TGTGCCAGCAGCTTAGGTGGACTAGCGGGGGGCAATGAGCAGTTCTTC
16	TRBD1	TRBV4-1	-	TRBJ1-3	CASSQFQGVSGNTIYF	TGCGCCAGCAGCCAATTCCAGGGGGTCTCTGGAAACACCATATATTTT
17	TRBD1	TRBV13	-	TRBJ2-5	CASSLGATGTAQETQYF	TGTGCCAGCAGCTTAGGGGCAACCGGGACAGCTCAAGAGACCCAGTACTTC
14	TRBD2	TRBV7-9	few	TRBJ2-3	CASGRREYGDTQYF	TGTGCCAGCGGGAGGCGGGAGTATGGAGATACGCAGTATTTT
17	TRBD2	TRBV4-2	-	TRBJ2-7	CASSQRTLAGGPPEQYF	TGTGCCAGCAGCCAAAGGACTCTAGCGGGAGGGCCTCCCGAGCAGTACTTC
15	-	TRBV12-3/TRBV12-4	-	TRBJ2-2	CASSQTGFSTGELFF	TGTGCCAGCAGTCAAACAGGGTTCTCCACCGGGGAGCTGTTTTTT
15	TRBD1	TRBV3-1	many	TRBJ2-1	CASSPTGDLYNEQFF	TGTGCCAGCAGCCCAACAGGGGACCTCTACAATGAGCAGTTCTTC
13	-	TRBV4-1	many	TRBJ1-5	CASSQDQGGPQHF	TGCGCCAGCAGCCAAGATCAAGGGGGGCCCCAGCATTTT
13	-	TRBV14	few	TRBJ2-1	CASSQDQGAEQFF	TGTGCCAGCAGCCAAGATCAGGGTGCTGAGCAGTTCTTC
17	-	TRBV9	-	TRBJ2-1	CASSASRHHEQYNEQFF	TGTGCCAGCAGCGCCTCCCGGCACCATGAACAGTACAATGAGCAGTTCTTC
16	TRBD1	TRBV7-9	many	TRBJ2-2	CASSPGQGTNTGELFF	TGTGCCAGCAGCCCGGGACAGGGGACTAACACCGGGGAGCTGTTTTTT
14	-	TRBV4-1	few	TRBJ1-4	CASSEGRLNEKLFF	TGCGCCAGCAGCGAAGGACGGCTTAATGAAAAACTGTTTTTT
12	-	TRBV24-1	-	TRBJ1-5	CATSDFQGTQHF	TGTGCCACCAGTGATTTCCAGGGGACCCAGCATTTT
16	-	TRBV7-6	-	TRBJ2-1	CASSLAPSVAHNEQFF	TGTGCCAGCAGCTTAGCCCCTAGCGTGGCCCACAATGAGCAGTTCTTC
11	-	TRBV2	-	TRBJ2-7	CASRTTGEQYF	TGTGCCAGCAGGACGACGGGAGAGCAGTACTTC
15	-	TRBV6-5	once	TRBJ2-3	CASKSTVTSTDTQYF	TGTGCCAGCAAGAGCACGGTCACTAGCACAGATACGCAGTATTTT
15	TRBD2	TRBV9	few	TRBJ2-1	CASSEAGYSYNEQFF	TGTGCCAGCAGTGAAGCGGGATACTCCTACAATGAGCAGTTCTTC
15	-	TRBV6-5	-	TRBJ2-5	CASSNRGGGKETQYF	TGTGCCAGCAGTAACAGGGGAGGGGGAAAAGAGACCCAGTACTTC
13	-	TRBV5-1	-	TRBJ1-6	CASRGINDSPLHF	TGCGCCAGCAGAGGGATAAACGATTCACCCCTCCACTTT
15	-	TRBV7-8	few	TRBJ1-3	CASSSGPYSGNTIYF	TGTGCCAGCAGCTCCGGTCCTTACTCTGGAAACACCATATATTTT
15	-	TRBV27	few	TRBJ1-1	CASSLWGNMNTEAFF	TGTGCCAGCAGTTTATGGGGGAACATGAACACTGAAGCTTTCTTT
17	-	TRBV2	-	TRBJ2-3	CASRERLVQESTDTQYF	TGTGCCAGCAGGGAACGACTCGTACAGGAGAGCACAGATACGCAGTATTTT